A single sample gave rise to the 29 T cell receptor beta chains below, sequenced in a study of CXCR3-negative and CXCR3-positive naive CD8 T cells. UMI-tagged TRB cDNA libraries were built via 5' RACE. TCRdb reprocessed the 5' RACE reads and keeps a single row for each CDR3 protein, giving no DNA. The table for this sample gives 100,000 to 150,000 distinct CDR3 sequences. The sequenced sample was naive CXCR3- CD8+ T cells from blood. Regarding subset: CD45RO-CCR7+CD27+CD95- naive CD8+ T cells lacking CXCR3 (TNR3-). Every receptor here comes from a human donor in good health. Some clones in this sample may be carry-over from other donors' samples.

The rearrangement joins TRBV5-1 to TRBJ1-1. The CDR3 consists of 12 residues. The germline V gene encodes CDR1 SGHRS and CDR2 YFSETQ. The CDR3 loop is CASSVGPFEAFF.

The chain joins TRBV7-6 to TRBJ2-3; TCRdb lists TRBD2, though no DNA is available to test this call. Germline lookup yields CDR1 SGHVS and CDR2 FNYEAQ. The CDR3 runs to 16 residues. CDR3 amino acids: CASSPTPGTSPYGQYF.

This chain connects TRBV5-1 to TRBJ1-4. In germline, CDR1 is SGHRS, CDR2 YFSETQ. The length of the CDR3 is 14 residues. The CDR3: CASSLGTTDEKLFF.

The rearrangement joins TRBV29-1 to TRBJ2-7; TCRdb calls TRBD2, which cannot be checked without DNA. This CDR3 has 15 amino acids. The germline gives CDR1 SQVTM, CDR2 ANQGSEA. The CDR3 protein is CSVEDPSGGSYEQYF.

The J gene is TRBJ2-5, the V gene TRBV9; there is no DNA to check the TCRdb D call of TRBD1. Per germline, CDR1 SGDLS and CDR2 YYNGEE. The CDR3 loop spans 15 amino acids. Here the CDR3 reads CASSVGGGRGETQYF. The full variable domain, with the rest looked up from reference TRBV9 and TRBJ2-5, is DSGVTQTPKHLITATGQRVTLRCSPRSGDLSVYWYQQSLDQGLQFLIQYYNGEERAKGNILERFSAQQFPDLHSELNLSSLELGDSALYFCASSVGGGRGETQYFGPGTRLLVL.

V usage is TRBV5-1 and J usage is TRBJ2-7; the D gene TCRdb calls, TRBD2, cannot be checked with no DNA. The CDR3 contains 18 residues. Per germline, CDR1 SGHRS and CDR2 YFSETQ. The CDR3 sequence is CASSLDRERTEENWEQYF.

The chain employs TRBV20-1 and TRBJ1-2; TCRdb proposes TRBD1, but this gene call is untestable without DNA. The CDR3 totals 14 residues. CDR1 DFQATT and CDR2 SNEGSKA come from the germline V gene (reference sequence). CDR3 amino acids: CSAPLAGVFYGYTF.

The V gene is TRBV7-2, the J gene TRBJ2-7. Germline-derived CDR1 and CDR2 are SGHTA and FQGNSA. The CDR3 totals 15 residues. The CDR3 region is CASSLESGSSYEQYF.

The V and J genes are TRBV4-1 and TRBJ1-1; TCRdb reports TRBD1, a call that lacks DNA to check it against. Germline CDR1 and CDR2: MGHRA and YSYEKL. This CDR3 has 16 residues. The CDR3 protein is CASSQDIETGPTEAFF.

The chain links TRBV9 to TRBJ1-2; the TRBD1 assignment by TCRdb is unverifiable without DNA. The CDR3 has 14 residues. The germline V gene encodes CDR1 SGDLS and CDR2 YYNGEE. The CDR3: CASSLGDRSYGYTF.

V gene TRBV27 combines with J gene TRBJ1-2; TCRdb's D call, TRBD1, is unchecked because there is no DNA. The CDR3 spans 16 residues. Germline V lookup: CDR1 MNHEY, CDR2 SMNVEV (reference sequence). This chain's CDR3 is CASSPLGQAPVYGYTF.

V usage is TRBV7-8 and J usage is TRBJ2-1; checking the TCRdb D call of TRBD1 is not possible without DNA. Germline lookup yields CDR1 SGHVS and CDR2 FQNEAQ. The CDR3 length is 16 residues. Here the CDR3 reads CASSTDGGSSYNEQFF.

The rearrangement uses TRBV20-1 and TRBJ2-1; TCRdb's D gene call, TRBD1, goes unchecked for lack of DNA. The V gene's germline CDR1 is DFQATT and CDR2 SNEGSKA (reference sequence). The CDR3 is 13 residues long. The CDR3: CSARRGPYNEQFF.

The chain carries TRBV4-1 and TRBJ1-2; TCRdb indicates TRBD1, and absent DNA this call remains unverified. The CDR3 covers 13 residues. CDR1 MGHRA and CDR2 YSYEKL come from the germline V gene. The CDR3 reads CASSQGTADGYTF.

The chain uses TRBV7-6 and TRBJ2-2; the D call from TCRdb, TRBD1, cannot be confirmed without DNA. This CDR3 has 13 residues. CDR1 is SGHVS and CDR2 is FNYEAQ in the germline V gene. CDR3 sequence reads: CASRWTGTGELFF. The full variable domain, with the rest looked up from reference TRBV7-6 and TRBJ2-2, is GAGVSQSPRYKVTKRGQDVALRCDPISGHVSLYWYRQALGQGPEFLTYFNYEAQQDKSGLPNDRFSAERPEGSISTLTIQRTEQRDSAMYRCASRWTGTGELFFGEGSRLTVL.

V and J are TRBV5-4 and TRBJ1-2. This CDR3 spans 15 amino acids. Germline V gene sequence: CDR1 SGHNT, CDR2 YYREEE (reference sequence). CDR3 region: CASSPDFSISHGYTF.

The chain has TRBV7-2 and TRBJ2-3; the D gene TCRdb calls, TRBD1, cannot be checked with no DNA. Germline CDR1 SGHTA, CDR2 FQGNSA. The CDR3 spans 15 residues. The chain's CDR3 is CASSFESGYTDTQYF.

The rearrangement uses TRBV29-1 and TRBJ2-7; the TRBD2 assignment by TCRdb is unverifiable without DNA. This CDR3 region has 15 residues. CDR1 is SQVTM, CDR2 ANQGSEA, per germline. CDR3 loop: CSVAAREGPHYEQYF.

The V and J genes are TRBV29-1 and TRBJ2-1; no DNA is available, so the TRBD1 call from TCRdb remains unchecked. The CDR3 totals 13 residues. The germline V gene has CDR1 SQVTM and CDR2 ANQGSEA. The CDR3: CSVETPRGDEQFF.

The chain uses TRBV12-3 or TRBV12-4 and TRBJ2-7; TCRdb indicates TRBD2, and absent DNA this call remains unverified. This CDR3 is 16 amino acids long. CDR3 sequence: CASASSPGLAVYEQYF.

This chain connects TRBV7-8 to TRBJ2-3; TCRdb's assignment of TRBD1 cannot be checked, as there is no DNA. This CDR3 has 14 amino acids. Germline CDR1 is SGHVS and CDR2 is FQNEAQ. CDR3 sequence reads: CASSSEARADTQYF.

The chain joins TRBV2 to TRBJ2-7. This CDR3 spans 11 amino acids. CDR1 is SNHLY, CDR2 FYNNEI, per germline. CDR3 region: CASRIAYEQYF. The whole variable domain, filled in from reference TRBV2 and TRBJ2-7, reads EPEVTQTPSHQVTQMGQEVILRCVPISNHLYFYWYRQILGQKVEFLVSFYNNEISEKSEIFDDQFSVERPDGSNFTLKIRSTKLEDSAMYFCASRIAYEQYFGPGTRLTVT.

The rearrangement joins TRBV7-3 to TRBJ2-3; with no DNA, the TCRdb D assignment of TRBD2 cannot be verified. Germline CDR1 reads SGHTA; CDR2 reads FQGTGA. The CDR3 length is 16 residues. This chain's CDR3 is CASSLGPNRPTDTQYF.

CDR3 sequence: CASSQERGWETQYF. The V gene is TRBV14, the J gene TRBJ2-5. This CDR3 is built from 14 residues. Germline V gives CDR1 SGHDN, CDR2 FVKESK.

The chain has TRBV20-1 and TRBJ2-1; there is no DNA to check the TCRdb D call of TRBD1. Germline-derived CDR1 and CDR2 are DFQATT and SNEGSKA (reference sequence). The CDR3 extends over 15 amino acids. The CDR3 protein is CSARDPQGSHNEQFF.

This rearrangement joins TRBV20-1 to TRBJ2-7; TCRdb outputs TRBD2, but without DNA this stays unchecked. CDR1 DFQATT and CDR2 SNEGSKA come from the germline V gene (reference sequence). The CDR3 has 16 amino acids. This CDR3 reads CSARDRVSGSSYEQYF.

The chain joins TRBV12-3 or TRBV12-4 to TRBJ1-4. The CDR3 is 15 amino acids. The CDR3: CASSPRLGVYEKLFF.

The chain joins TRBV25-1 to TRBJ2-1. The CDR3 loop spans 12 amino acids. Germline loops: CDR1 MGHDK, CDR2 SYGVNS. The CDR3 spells CASSESWGEQFF.

The CDR3 loop reads CSVEPIEVYNEQFF. The chain has TRBV29-1 and TRBJ2-1. This CDR3 is 14 amino acids long. The germline gives CDR1 SQVTM, CDR2 ANQGSEA.